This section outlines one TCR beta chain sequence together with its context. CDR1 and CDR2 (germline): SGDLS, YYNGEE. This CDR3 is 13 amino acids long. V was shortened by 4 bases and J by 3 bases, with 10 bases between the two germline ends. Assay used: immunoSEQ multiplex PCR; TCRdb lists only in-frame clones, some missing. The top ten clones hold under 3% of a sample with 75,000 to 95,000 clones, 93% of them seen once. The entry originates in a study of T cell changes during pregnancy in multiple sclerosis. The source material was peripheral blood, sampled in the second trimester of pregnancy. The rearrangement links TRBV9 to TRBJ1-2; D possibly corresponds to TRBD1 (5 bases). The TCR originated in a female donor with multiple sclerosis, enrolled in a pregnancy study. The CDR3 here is CASSPSTDYGYTF. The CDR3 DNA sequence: TGTGCCAGCAGCCCCTCGACAGACTATGGCTACACCTTC.